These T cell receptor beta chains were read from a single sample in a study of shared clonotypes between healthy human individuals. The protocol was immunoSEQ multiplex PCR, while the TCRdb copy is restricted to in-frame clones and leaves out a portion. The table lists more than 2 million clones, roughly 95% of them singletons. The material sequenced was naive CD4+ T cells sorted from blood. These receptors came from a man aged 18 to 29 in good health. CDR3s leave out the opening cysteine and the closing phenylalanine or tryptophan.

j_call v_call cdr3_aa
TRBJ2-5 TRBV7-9 ASSLAVGSQETQY
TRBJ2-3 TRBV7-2 ASSTSGGTDTQY
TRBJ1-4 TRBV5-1 ASSSWTGGHEKLF
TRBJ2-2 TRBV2 ASAPTGTGELF
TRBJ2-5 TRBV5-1 ASSTDRWQETQY
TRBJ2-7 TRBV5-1 ASSPGQGAYEQY
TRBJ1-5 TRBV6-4 ASSDPRYSNQPQH
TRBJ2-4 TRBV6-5 ASSLDRTSLAIQY
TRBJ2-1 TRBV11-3 ASSLVGSYNEQF
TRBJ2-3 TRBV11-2 ASSYGGPRDTQY
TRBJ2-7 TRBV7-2 ASSTGGLAGGLRYEQY
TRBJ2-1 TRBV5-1 ASSLGTLNEQF
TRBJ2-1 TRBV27 AIPGHTSSNEQF
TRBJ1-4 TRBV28 ASSTGQGAEKLF
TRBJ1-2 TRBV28 ASSLGDGYYGYT
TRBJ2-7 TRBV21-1 ASSKRARDFSYEQY
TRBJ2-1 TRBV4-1 ASSQPGLASYNEQF
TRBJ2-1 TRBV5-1 ASSLGLAGASEQF
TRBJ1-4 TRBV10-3 AIRDEGPNEKLF
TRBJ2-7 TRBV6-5 ASSRDRIPYEQY
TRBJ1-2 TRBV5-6 ASSLWDRGPRYGYT
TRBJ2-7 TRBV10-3 AISGGGSHEQY
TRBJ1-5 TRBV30 AWSVQEYSNQPQH
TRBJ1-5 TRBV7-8 ASSLEGIGANQPQH
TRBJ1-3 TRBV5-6 ASSLTGVGNTIY
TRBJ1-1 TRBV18 ASSPGTLNTEAF